The text below deals with one T cell receptor (beta chain). Trimming cost V 0 bases and J 2 bases, with 8 bases left between them. Looked up from germline, CDR1 is MNHNY and CDR2 is SVGAGI (reference sequence). The CDR3 is made up of 15 amino acids. This sample stems from a study of cytomegalovirus exposure and HLA in healthy donors. A multiplex PCR was run with 60 Vbeta primers and 13 Jbeta primers. Sequenced by immunoSEQ multiplex PCR; TCRdb stores in-frame clones only, minus some. The table lists 110,000 to 150,000 clones, 75% to 85% of them singletons. Material: PBMCs. The receptor was derived from a woman aged 18-29 years in good health and CMV-seropositive. The rearrangement uses TRBV6-6 and TRBJ2-4; D is possibly TRBD1 (5 bases). In nucleotides, the CDR3 is TGTGCCAGCAGTTACTCGGGGCTTTCCAAAAACATTCAGTACTTC. Translation gives CASSYSGLSKNIQYF.